One and the same sample provided the 29 T cell receptor beta chains below, sequenced in a study of T cell changes during pregnancy in multiple sclerosis. Generated by immunoSEQ multiplex PCR, the TCRdb table keeps only in-frame clones and is missing some. This sample has about 60,000 clones, with roughly nine tenths found just once. This specimen was CD4+ T cells from peripheral blood mononuclear cells, taken in the first trimester of pregnancy. Receptors were obtained from a female donor with multiple sclerosis, enrolled in a pregnancy study.

The chain links TRBV6-6 to TRBJ1-5; 8 bases line up with TRBD1. The V gene end was trimmed by 5 bases and the J gene end by 4 bases; junction bases not matched to a gene: 7. Germline V CDR1 and CDR2: MNHNY, SVGAGI (reference sequence). The CDR3 has 15 amino acids. CDR3 in DNA: TGTGCCAGCAGTCGACAGGGACAGGAAAATCAGCCCCAGCATTTT. Translated: CASSRQGQENQPQHF.

The chain couples TRBV28 to TRBJ2-7; 7 bases match TRBD2. This CDR3 is 14 amino acids long. The V gene end was trimmed by 6 bases and the J gene end by 2 bases; junction bases not matched to a gene: 7. Germline assignment: CDR1 MDHEN and CDR2 SYDVKM. The CDR3 DNA reads as TGTGCCAGCAGCCCTGGAGGGACTACCTACGAGCAGTACTTC. Protein: CASSPGGTTYEQYF.

The chain employs TRBV6-1 and TRBJ2-7; 8 bases are shared with TRBD1. CDR1 is MNHNS, CDR2 SASEGT, per germline. V dropped 5 bases and J dropped 3; count of bases not matched to a gene: 3. There are 13 residues in the CDR3. CDR3 loop: CASSSQGGYEQYF. The CDR3 nucleotides read TGTGCCAGCAGTTCACAGGGGGGCTACGAGCAGTACTTC.

The rearrangement uses TRBV6-5 and TRBJ1-3, with 7 positions matching TRBD1. The V gene's germline CDR1 is MNHEY and CDR2 SVGAGI. J lost 2 bases, V lost 6 bases, and 7 bases had no gene match. The length of the CDR3 is 15 residues. CDR3 sequence: CASSPEGATGNTIYF. CDR3 nucleotide sequence: TGTGCCAGCAGCCCCGAGGGGGCAACTGGAAACACCATATATTTT.

The chain links TRBV15 to TRBJ2-7; 7 nucleotides line up with TRBD1. Trimming cost V 0 bases and J 0 bases; bases outside gene matches: 8. This CDR3 is built from 17 residues. Germline lookup yields CDR1 LNHNV and CDR2 YYDKDF (reference sequence). The CDR3 DNA reads as TGTGCCACCAGCAGAGATTTCGGGACAGCGATCTCCTACGAGCAGTACTTC. Encoded protein: CATSRDFGTAISYEQYF.

V gene TRBV7-2 combines with J gene TRBJ1-6; no clear D gene. Germline CDR1 and CDR2: SGHTA and FQGNSA. Between the trimmed V and J ends, which lost 1 base and 10 bases, there was a span of 8 bases. The CDR3 is 13 amino acids. CDR3 nucleotide sequence: TGTGCCAGCAGCTTAGGGGCAGTCTCACCCCTCCACTTT. This encodes CASSLGAVSPLHF.

This chain's CDR3 is CASSIDRGETGELFF. DNA of the CDR3: TGTGCCAGTAGTATAGACAGGGGGGAGACCGGGGAGCTGTTTTTT. J is TRBJ2-2 and V is TRBV19; weak D call: TRBD1 (7 bases). The CDR3 totals 15 residues. The germline V and J ends were trimmed by 0 bases and 5 bases, with 10 bases remaining between them. The germline V gene has CDR1 LNHDA and CDR2 SQIVND (reference sequence).

The rearrangement uses TRBV29-1 and TRBJ1-1; 8 bases match TRBD1. From germline, CDR1 is SQVTM and CDR2 ANQGSEA. CDR3 length: 13 amino acids. The ends lost 6 bases at V and 5 bases at J; junction bases unmatched: 8. The CDR3 reads CSVKPGGLTEAFF. The CDR3 nucleotides read TGCAGCGTGAAGCCAGGGGGCTTAACTGAAGCTTTCTTT.

V is TRBV6-4 and J is TRBJ2-7, with 7 bases lining up with TRBD2. Per the germline V gene, CDR1 is MRHNA and CDR2 is SNTAGT. Unmatched junction bases numbered 0, after V lost 1 base and J lost 3 bases. The CDR3 totals 13 residues. The CDR3 protein is CASSDWEGYEQYF. The DNA for the CDR3 is TGTGCCAGCAGTGACTGGGAGGGCTACGAGCAGTACTTC.

The chain recombines TRBV7-6 with TRBJ2-1, with 7 bases aligning to TRBD2. Germline values: CDR1 SGHVS, CDR2 FNYEAQ. This CDR3 contains 16 residues. J lost 5 bases, V lost 2 bases, and 9 bases had no gene match. In DNA, the CDR3 is TGTGCCAGCAGCTTAAACCTTCGGACTAGAAACAATGAGCAGTTCTTC. As protein: CASSLNLRTRNNEQFF. The whole variable domain, filled in from reference TRBV7-6 and TRBJ2-1, reads GAGVSQSPRYKVTKRGQDVALRCDPISGHVSLYWYRQALGQGPEFLTYFNYEAQQDKSGLPNDRFSAERPEGSISTLTIQRTEQRDSAMYRCASSLNLRTRNNEQFFGPGTRLTVL.

V usage is TRBV11-2 and J usage is TRBJ1-2; 9 bases line up with TRBD1. The J segment lost 3 bases and the V segment lost 5 bases, leaving 7 bases of the junction unmatched. This CDR3 spans 15 amino acids. Germline values: CDR1 SGHAT, CDR2 FQNNGV. This CDR3 is CASSHPGQGHYGYTF. The CDR3 nucleotides read TGTGCCAGCAGCCATCCGGGACAGGGCCACTATGGCTACACCTTC.

A few counts support this clone. The chain employs TRBV7-3 and TRBJ2-2, with 11 bases lining up with TRBD1. The CDR3 is 14 residues long. After removal of 4 bases from V and 6 bases from J, the junction contained 1 base not matched to a gene. Germline-derived CDR1 and CDR2 are SGHTA and FQGTGA. The CDR3 DNA reads as TGTGCCAGCAGCTCGGGACAGGGGGCCGGGGAGCTGTTTTTT. Translating gives CASSSGQGAGELFF.

The chain employs TRBV18 and TRBJ1-1; no reliable D call. This CDR3 contains 15 residues. CDR1 and CDR2 (germline): KGHSH, LQKENI. Trimming pared 0 bases from V and 0 bases from J, leaving 8 bases between. Written as DNA, the CDR3 is TGTGCCAGCTCACCACCGCGGGGTTTGAACACTGAAGCTTTCTTT. Its protein product is CASSPPRGLNTEAFF. Drawing the rest from reference TRBV18 and TRBJ1-1, the complete variable domain is NAGVMQNPRHLVRRRGQEARLRCSPMKGHSHVYWYRQLPEEGLKFMVYLQKENIIDESGMPKERFSAEFPKEGPSILRIQQVVRGDSAAYFCASSPPRGLNTEAFFGQGTRLTVV.

The gene calls are TRBV25-1 and TRBJ2-5; TRBD2 aligns across 8 bases. V was pared by 2 bases and J by 0 bases, with 11 bases of the junction left unmatched. Germline values: CDR1 MGHDK, CDR2 SYGVNS. The CDR3 spans 18 residues. The CDR3 nucleotides are TGTGCCAGCAGTGAACCGGGTTCGGGGCGGGGGGACCAAGAGACCCAGTACTTC. It yields the protein CASSEPGSGRGDQETQYF.

This clone was seen a single time. The chain couples TRBV19 to TRBJ1-5; weak D call: TRBD1 (5 bases). Trimming took 7 bases from V and 3 from J, leaving 13 bases between them. CDR1 and CDR2 from the germline V gene are LNHDA and SQIVND (reference sequence). The CDR3 sequence is 14 residues long. CDR3 DNA: TGTGCCAGTAAGGCGCAGGGTCTCAATCAGCCCCAGCATTTT. Translated: CASKAQGLNQPQHF.

The V call is TRBV18, the J call TRBJ1-5, with 9 bases aligning to TRBD1. The CDR3 has 16 amino acids. Germline lookup yields CDR1 KGHSH and CDR2 LQKENI. With V trimmed by 1 base and J by 9 bases, 10 bases remained unmatched. The CDR3, as DNA: TGTGCCAGCTCACCACGGACAGGGGACGACTATCGGCCCCAGCATTTT. Translating it yields CASSPRTGDDYRPQHF.

This clone was recorded once. This sequence joins TRBV18 and TRBJ2-7, with TRBD1 identical over 9 bases. The CDR3 loop spans 15 amino acids. Germline CDR1 is KGHSH and CDR2 is LQKENI. V lost 3 bases, J lost 5 bases, and 8 bases stayed unmatched. The CDR3 sequence is CASSPGTGSGNEQYF. CDR3 coding DNA: TGTGCCAGCTCACCCGGGACAGGGTCTGGCAACGAGCAGTACTTC. The full variable domain, rest sourced from reference TRBV18 and TRBJ2-7, is NAGVMQNPRHLVRRRGQEARLRCSPMKGHSHVYWYRQLPEEGLKFMVYLQKENIIDESGMPKERFSAEFPKEGPSILRIQQVVRGDSAAYFCASSPGTGSGNEQYFGPGTRLTVT.

J is TRBJ1-2 and V is TRBV5-4; 7 bases line up with TRBD1. After removal of 3 bases from V and 1 base from J, the junction contained 3 bases not matched to a gene. The CDR3 contains 14 residues. Per germline, CDR1 SGHNT and CDR2 YYREEE (reference sequence). The CDR3 bases are TGTGCCAGCAGCTCCCGACAGGGTAACTATGGCTACACCTTC. Encoded protein: CASSSRQGNYGYTF.

The chain combines TRBV9 with TRBJ2-3; 12 positions match TRBD1. Trimming at V came to 5 bases and at J to 1 base, leaving 5 bases not matched to a gene. The CDR3 consists of 16 residues. Germline CDR1 reads SGDLS; CDR2 reads YYNGEE. CDR3 sequence reads: CASRLGTGGGTDTQYF. As DNA, the CDR3 is TGTGCCAGCAGGCTCGGGACAGGGGGCGGCACAGATACGCAGTATTTT.

This chain links TRBV5-4 with TRBJ2-7, with 8 bases lining up with TRBD1. The germline V gene has CDR1 SGHNT and CDR2 YYREEE (reference sequence). J gave up 3 bases and V 3 bases, and 5 bases lay outside the gene matches. The CDR3 has 14 amino acids. This CDR3 is CASSSTGVGYEQYF. The CDR3 coding sequence is TGTGCCAGCAGCTCGACAGGGGTGGGCTACGAGCAGTACTTC.

The chain employs TRBV6-1 and TRBJ2-2, with D possibly TRBD1 on 8 matching bases. Germline V lookup: CDR1 MNHNS, CDR2 SASEGT. V was cut by 3 bases and J by 1 base, with 12 bases left in between. CDR3 length equals 16 residues. Here the CDR3 DNA reads TGTGCCAGCAGTGATACAGGGGGGGAGAACACCGGGGAGCTGTTTTTT. This encodes CASSDTGGENTGELFF.

The chain has TRBV11-1 and TRBJ2-5; TRBD2 might be the D (5 bases). Trimming cost V 5 bases and J 2 bases, with 15 bases left between them. The V gene's germline CDR1 is SGHAT and CDR2 FQDESV (reference sequence). This CDR3 contains 15 residues. CDR3 coding DNA: TGTGCCAGCAGCCCTGAGGGCTATCGTCAAGAGACCCAGTACTTC. This codes for CASSPEGYRQETQYF.

This clone has only one observation. The CDR3 reads CASRPSRAGELFF. CDR3 nucleotide sequence: TGTGCCAGCAGACCTAGTCGAGCCGGGGAGCTGTTTTTT. The chain couples TRBV6-5 to TRBJ2-2; no clear D gene. The CDR3 length is 13 residues. Germline values: CDR1 MNHEY, CDR2 SVGAGI. V was clipped by 6 bases and J by 6 bases, with 11 bases between them.

V usage is TRBV5-4 and J usage is TRBJ1-2, with TRBD1 matching over 8 bases. Unmatched junction bases numbered 6, after V lost 1 base and J lost 7 bases. The CDR3 spans 14 residues. CDR1 is SGHNT, CDR2 YYREEE, per germline (reference sequence). CDR3 sequence: CASSLPGQASGYTF. CDR3 nucleotide sequence: TGTGCCAGCAGCTTGCCGGGACAGGCGAGTGGCTACACCTTC.

The chain carries TRBV25-1 and TRBJ1-5, with D possibly being TRBD1 (6 bases). This CDR3 spans 15 amino acids. V shed 4 bases and J shed 3 bases, with 13 bases lying between them. CDR1 and CDR2 (germline): MGHDK, SYGVNS. CDR3 loop: CASSATGNHNQPQHF. CDR3 DNA: TGTGCCAGCAGTGCTACAGGGAACCACAATCAGCCCCAGCATTTT.

The J gene is TRBJ1-2, the V gene TRBV30; D might be TRBD1 (6 bases). Trimming shortened V by 0 bases and J by 5 bases, and 16 bases separated the two germline ends. CDR3 length: 15 amino acids. From germline, CDR1 is GTSNPN and CDR2 SVGIG (reference sequence). The CDR3, as DNA: TGTGCCTGGAGTGTAGTACAGGGAGACATGTATGGCTACACCTTC. Its protein is CAWSVVQGDMYGYTF. The full variable domain, its missing parts supplied by reference TRBV30 and TRBJ1-2, is SQTIHQWPATLVQPVGSPLSLECTVEGTSNPNLYWYRQAAGRGLQLLFYSVGIGQISSEVPQNLSASRPQDRQFILSSKKLLLSDSGFYLCAWSVVQGDMYGYTFGSGTRLTVV.

This chain uses TRBV30 with TRBJ1-2, with D perhaps TRBD1 (5 bases). V lost 0 bases and J 4 bases, leaving 9 bases between the germline ends. Germline V gene lookup returns CDR1 GTSNPN and CDR2 SVGIG (reference sequence). The CDR3 sequence is 13 residues long. The CDR3, as DNA: TGTGCCTGGAGTGTTCAGGGTTTCTATGGCTACACCTTC. It yields the protein CAWSVQGFYGYTF.

The V gene is TRBV7-3, the J gene TRBJ2-3, with 7 nucleotides matching TRBD2. The J segment lost 6 bases and the V segment lost 0 bases, leaving 6 bases of the junction unmatched. This CDR3 has 15 residues. Germline-derived CDR1 and CDR2 are SGHTA and FQGTGA. CDR3 sequence: CASSLTQTSIDTQYF. For the CDR3, the DNA is TGTGCCAGCAGCTTAACGCAGACTAGCATCGATACGCAGTATTTT.

This chain links TRBV9 with TRBJ1-1; 7 nucleotides align to TRBD1. CDR3 size: 14 residues. Unmatched junction bases numbered 3, after V lost 4 bases and J lost 0 bases. Germline CDR1 is SGDLS and CDR2 is YYNGEE. CDR3 nucleotide sequence: TGTGCCAGCAGCAAGACAGGGATGAACACTGAAGCTTTCTTT. This gives the protein CASSKTGMNTEAFF.